The clone carrying this T cell receptor beta chain is a singleton in its sample. Its target is unknown. Enrollment shut out patients with autoimmune disease history or systemic immunosuppression. The data were obtained in a study of OX40 agonist ivuxolimab in advanced cancers. Turning to the study itself: Ivuxolimab, an agonist antibody against OX40 (CD134), was given to patients. Study findings and constraints: At doses 0.1 to 3.0 mg/kg, CD4+ and CD8+ clones expanded.

Sequenced by immunoSEQ multiplex PCR; TCRdb stores in-frame clones only, minus some. The sample shows nearly 45,000 clones, about 89% of them seen only once. CDR3 size: 14 residues. The V end was cut by 2 bases, the J end by 1 base, with 6 bases between. The germline V gene has CDR1 MNHEY and CDR2 SMNVEV (reference sequence). The chain recombines TRBV27 with TRBJ1-5; D call uncertain. Sequenced here: CD4+ or CD8+ T cells sorted from blood, sampled in a trial of the OX40 agonist ivuxolimab. The sequence came from an adult with an advanced solid tumor such as melanoma, head and neck, liver or kidney cancer. The CDR3 DNA follows: TGTGCCAGCAGTTTAACCGGGAGCAATCAGCCCCAGCATTTT. Translated, it gives CASSLTGSNQPQHF.